The 30 T cell receptor beta chains presented below share a single source sample, sequenced in a study of blood T cell repertoires in COVID-19. Method: immunoSEQ multiplex PCR; TCRdb's copy keeps in-frame clones and lacks some. The sample records around 98,000 clones, roughly 82% being singletons. The sample was peripheral blood. The receptor set was obtained from a man aged 65 to 85 with active or convalescent COVID-19.

This chain connects TRBV5-1 to TRBJ2-1; D possibly corresponds to TRBD1 (5 bases). The CDR3 contains 12 residues. Trimming left V 4 bases short and J 9 bases short, with 11 bases between. CDR1 is SGHRS, CDR2 YFSETQ, per germline. The CDR3 sequence: CASSPGAFEQFF. Written as DNA, the CDR3 is TGCGCCAGCAGCCCTGGGGCTTTTGAGCAGTTCTTC.

The chain is built from TRBV30 and TRBJ1-2; weak D call: TRBD1 (6 bases). Trimming took 3 bases from V and 4 from J, leaving 12 bases between them. The length of the CDR3 is 13 residues. CDR1 and CDR2 (germline): GTSNPN, SVGIG (reference sequence). CDR3 sequence (DNA): TGTGCCTGGAGCGTCGACAGGCCCTATGGCTACACCTTC. Translating it yields CAWSVDRPYGYTF. The full variable domain, completed using reference TRBV30 and TRBJ1-2, is SQTIHQWPATLVQPVGSPLSLECTVEGTSNPNLYWYRQAAGRGLQLLFYSVGIGQISSEVPQNLSASRPQDRQFILSSKKLLLSDSGFYLCAWSVDRPYGYTFGSGTRLTVV.

This clone was detected once. This rearrangement joins TRBV10-2 to TRBJ2-1; weak D call: TRBD2 (5 bases). The CDR3 consists of 16 residues. Germline lookup yields CDR1 WSHSY and CDR2 SAAADI. V lost 6 bases, J lost 2 bases, and 17 bases lay in between. CDR3 DNA sequence: TGCGCCAGCAGACCGAACGAGGGTCTGCCCTACAATGAGCAGTTCTTC. Translated: CASRPNEGLPYNEQFF.

The chain recombines TRBV5-1 with TRBJ2-1, with D possibly being TRBD1 (6 bases). The V end was cut by 0 bases, the J end by 8 bases, with 6 bases between. This CDR3 is 12 amino acids long. CDR1 is SGHRS, CDR2 YFSETQ, per germline. The CDR3 protein is CASSLAGDEQFF. The CDR3 coding sequence is TGCGCCAGCAGCTTGGCAGGGGATGAGCAGTTCTTC.

This chain joins TRBV11-2 and TRBJ2-7; D may be TRBD1 (6 bases). The CDR3 runs 14 residues. Germline-derived CDR1 and CDR2 are SGHAT and FQNNGV. V gave up 6 bases and J gave up 4 bases, with 16 bases separating them. CDR3 residues: CASRKTGRGYEQYF. DNA of the CDR3: TGTGCCAGCAGGAAGACAGGCAGGGGTTACGAGCAGTACTTC.

This clone appeared a few times. The chain joins TRBV29-1 to TRBJ1-1; D is possibly TRBD1 (6 bases). V lost 4 bases, J lost 0 bases, and 12 bases lay in between. There are 14 residues in the CDR3. In germline, CDR1 is SQVTM, CDR2 ANQGSEA. CDR3 DNA: TGCAGCGTTGTAGGGGGGGCACTGAACACTGAAGCTTTCTTT. This gives the protein CSVVGGALNTEAFF.

This clone showed up just once. The gene calls are TRBV6-5 and TRBJ1-6; D ambiguous. Trimming took 6 bases from V and 0 from J, leaving 6 bases between them. The CDR3 length is 14 residues. Germline CDR1 is MNHEY and CDR2 is SVGAGI. CDR3 protein: CASRGSSYNSPLHF. CDR3 DNA: TGTGCCAGCAGGGGGAGCTCCTATAATTCACCCCTCCACTTT.

This clone was seen a single time. The CDR3, as DNA: TGTGCCAGCAGCCGGTACTACGAGCAGTACTTC. Translated: CASSRYYEQYF. J is TRBJ2-7 and V is TRBV12-3 or TRBV12-4; D gene unclear. V lost 6 bases and J 3 bases, leaving 6 bases between the germline ends. This CDR3 has 11 residues.

This sequence joins TRBV2 and TRBJ1-1, with 8 bases identical to TRBD1. Trimming removed 6 bases from V and 0 bases from J; junction bases left unmatched: 6. Germline V gene sequence: CDR1 SNHLY, CDR2 FYNNEI. The CDR3 is 15 residues long. The CDR3 loop is CASSRQGPMNTEAFF. The CDR3 region has the DNA TGTGCCAGCAGCCGACAGGGGCCTATGAACACTGAAGCTTTCTTT.

This chain uses TRBV24-1 with TRBJ2-7, with a possible D match to TRBD1 (7 bases). Germline V gene sequence: CDR1 KGHDR, CDR2 SFDVKD. This CDR3 has 16 residues. Trimming pared 1 base from V and 2 bases from J, leaving 14 bases between. The CDR3 bases are TGTGCCACCAGTGATTTTTGGGGGGACAGAACCTACGAGCAGTACTTC. It yields the protein CATSDFWGDRTYEQYF.

The chain uses TRBV4-1 and TRBJ2-1, with D maybe TRBD2 (6 bases). Trimming removed 3 bases from V and 1 base from J, with 10 bases in between. This CDR3 has 15 residues. Germline V gene lookup returns CDR1 MGHRA and CDR2 YSYEKL. CDR3 region: CASSQEGNSYNEQFF. DNA for the CDR3: TGCGCCAGCAGCCAGGAGGGAAATTCCTACAATGAGCAGTTCTTC.

The J gene is TRBJ2-3, the V gene TRBV10-3, with 10 bases fitting TRBD2. Germline CDR1 ENHRY, CDR2 SYGVKD. This CDR3 is built from 15 residues. J gave up 4 bases and V 0 bases, and 1 base lay outside the gene matches. CDR3 amino acids: CAISESLAGPDTQYF. The CDR3 bases are TGTGCCATCAGTGAGTCACTAGCGGGGCCAGATACGCAGTATTTT.

The CDR3 loop is CASSYGGSNSYNEQFF. In nucleotides, the CDR3 is TGTGCCAGCAGTTACGGAGGCAGCAACTCCTACAATGAGCAGTTCTTC. The chain carries TRBV6-2 or TRBV6-3 and TRBJ2-1; D perhaps matches TRBD2 (5 bases). The CDR3 has 16 amino acids. The germline gives CDR1 MNHEY, CDR2 SVGEGT. The ends were cut back, 2 bases at V and 0 bases at J, with 11 bases in the middle.

The V call is TRBV29-1, the J call TRBJ1-5; tentatively, D is TRBD1 (5 bases). V was pared by 7 bases and J by 3 bases, with 13 bases between. The CDR3 extends over 13 amino acids. Germline V gene sequence: CDR1 SQVTM, CDR2 ANQGSEA. The CDR3 coding sequence is TGCAGCGCCGCCCCGGGGGTCAATCAGCCCCAGCATTTT. Amino acid sequence: CSAAPGVNQPQHF.

CDR3 residues: CASSLSRVNTGELFF. In DNA form, the CDR3 reads TGTGCCAGCAGCTTATCCAGGGTGAACACCGGGGAGCTGTTTTTT. The J gene is TRBJ2-2, the V gene TRBV7-8; D is perhaps TRBD1 (5 bases). There are 15 residues in the CDR3. Trimming removed 2 bases at V and 1 base at J, with 8 bases between. Germline V CDR1 and CDR2: SGHVS, FQNEAQ.

This clone was recorded once. The chain joins TRBV14 to TRBJ2-1, with 8 nucleotides matching TRBD2. V gave up 0 bases and J gave up 7 bases; unmatched junction bases: 8. Germline CDR1 SGHDN, CDR2 FVKESK. The CDR3 has 16 residues. The CDR3 DNA follows: TGTGCCAGCAGCCAAGATCTAGTAGCGGGAATGAATGAGCAGTTCTTC. Protein product: CASSQDLVAGMNEQFF.

V gene TRBV2 combines with J gene TRBJ2-2; TRBD1 is a possible D gene (5 bases). V gave up 1 base and J gave up 4 bases, with 7 bases separating them. CDR1 and CDR2 from the germline V gene are SNHLY and FYNNEI. This CDR3 comprises 14 residues. The CDR3 DNA sequence: TGTGCCAGCAGTGAAGTAGGGGTCACCGGGGAGCTGTTTTTT. Translation: CASSEVGVTGELFF.

The genes are TRBV29-1 and TRBJ1-4; 11 bases agree with TRBD1. CDR3 length: 14 amino acids. Per germline, CDR1 SQVTM and CDR2 ANQGSEA. V lost 5 bases and J lost 8; bases outside the gene matches: 7. CDR3 sequence (DNA): TGCAGCGTTACCACCGGGACAGGGGGGGAAAAACTGTTTTTT. Translation gives CSVTTGTGGEKLFF. The full variable domain, rest sourced from reference TRBV29-1 and TRBJ1-4, is SAVISQKPSRDICQRGTSLTIQCQVDSQVTMMFWYRQQPGQSLTLIATANQGSEATYESGFVIDKFPISRPNLTFSTLTVSNMSPEDSSIYLCSVTTGTGGEKLFFGSGTQLSVL.

The chain joins TRBV4-3 to TRBJ1-3, with 11 bases fitting TRBD1. This CDR3 has 19 residues. Germline loops: CDR1 LGHNA, CDR2 YSLEER. Trimming took 1 base from V and 4 from J; bases not matched to a gene: 12. The CDR3 sequence is CASSQAARGTGGSGNTIYF. The CDR3 DNA reads TGCGCCAGCAGCCAAGCTGCCCGAGGGACAGGGGGTTCGGGAAACACCATATATTTT.

V and J are TRBV19 and TRBJ2-2; 7 nucleotides match TRBD1. Trimming at V came to 3 bases and at J to 4 bases, leaving 8 bases not matched to a gene. CDR1 and CDR2 (germline): LNHDA, SQIVND (reference sequence). The CDR3 runs to 16 residues. In DNA form, the CDR3 reads TGTGCCAGTAGTATCGCCGACAGGGTGGGCACCGGGGAGCTGTTTTTT. It is translated as CASSIADRVGTGELFF.

The CDR3 bases are TGTGCCAGCAGCCTCCTAGGGACAGGGTCGAAGGCTTTCTTT. Residues: CASSLLGTGSKAFF. This chain links TRBV14 with TRBJ1-1; TRBD1 agrees at 9 bases. V lost 4 bases, J lost 11 bases, and 11 bases stayed unmatched. Germline V CDR1 and CDR2: SGHDN, FVKESK. The CDR3 is 14 residues long.

The chain is built from TRBV7-8 and TRBJ2-1; D is ambiguous. The CDR3 spans 15 residues. The germline V and J ends were trimmed by 3 bases and 0 bases, with 9 bases remaining between them. CDR1 is SGHVS and CDR2 is FQNEAQ in the germline V gene. The CDR3 DNA reads as TGTGCCAGCAGCTTGAGGAGTAGCTCCTACAATGAGCAGTTCTTC. It yields the protein CASSLRSSSYNEQFF.

The chain has TRBV7-9 and TRBJ1-6; no definite D call. From germline, CDR1 is SEHNR and CDR2 FQNEAQ (reference sequence). The CDR3 runs to 15 residues. V gave up 3 bases and J gave up 7 bases, with 13 bases separating them. CDR3 residues: CASSFGRKMNSPLHF. The CDR3 region has the DNA TGTGCCAGCAGCTTCGGCAGGAAGATGAATTCACCCCTCCACTTT.

The chain recombines TRBV4-2 with TRBJ1-3; D gene unclear. Germline assignment: CDR1 LGHNA and CDR2 YNFKEQ. This CDR3 is 16 amino acids long. V shed 0 bases and J shed 4 bases, with 13 bases lying between them. The CDR3 region is CASSQEHGETGNTIYF. The DNA of the CDR3 is TGTGCCAGCAGCCAAGAACATGGAGAAACGGGAAACACCATATATTTT.

The chain couples TRBV11-3 to TRBJ1-1; tentatively, D is TRBD1 (5 bases). Germline V gene sequence: CDR1 SGHNT, CDR2 YENEEA. V lost 3 bases, J lost 4 bases, and 12 bases lay in between. This CDR3 has 14 residues. The CDR3 bases are TGTGCCAGCAGCTTGGGGGAGGGTGGCACTGAAGCTTTCTTT. Protein: CASSLGEGGTEAFF.

The chain uses TRBV3-1 (or the pseudogene TRBV3-2) and TRBJ2-1; TRBD2 agrees at 7 bases. Germline CDR1 LGHDT, CDR2 YNNKEL (reference sequence). J was trimmed by 12 bases and V by 4 bases; bases with no gene match: 6. The CDR3 consists of 12 residues. CDR3 DNA: TGTGCCAGCAGCCGGGGGGGGGAAGTGCAGTTCTTC. Translating gives CASSRGGEVQFF.

The V gene is TRBV6-6, the J gene TRBJ2-2, with D possibly being TRBD1 (6 bases). Germline V gene data show CDR1 as MNHNY and CDR2 as SVGAGI (reference sequence). The CDR3 is 13 residues long. V dropped 5 bases and J dropped 4 bases, with 8 bases sitting between them. The CDR3 here is CASSPGVTGELFF. CDR3 sequence (DNA): TGTGCCAGCAGTCCAGGGGTCACCGGGGAGCTGTTTTTT.

This chain joins TRBV25-1 and TRBJ2-5; weak D call: TRBD1 (6 bases). The CDR3 is 13 amino acids. CDR1 is MGHDK, CDR2 SYGVNS, per germline. V was pared by 6 bases and J by 1 base, with 9 bases between. CDR3 nucleotides: TGTGCCAGCAGCAGGGGTCTCCAAGAGACCCAGTACTTC. Amino acid sequence: CASSRGLQETQYF.

V and J are TRBV20-1 and TRBJ2-1; TRBD2 agrees at 9 bases. Per germline, CDR1 DFQATT and CDR2 SNEGSKA (reference sequence). This CDR3 is 15 amino acids long. V lost 3 bases, J lost 9 bases, and 12 bases stayed unmatched. CDR3 region: CSASFAGGRFIEQFF. In DNA form, the CDR3 reads TGCAGTGCTAGTTTTGCGGGGGGGCGATTTATTGAGCAGTTCTTC.

This chain uses TRBV6-5 with TRBJ2-5, with 9 nucleotides matching TRBD1. J was trimmed by 5 bases and V by 4 bases; bases with no gene match: 8. There are 15 residues in the CDR3. From germline, CDR1 is MNHEY and CDR2 SVGAGI. The CDR3 bases are TGTGCCAGCAGTTCACAGGGGGCGGGTGGGGAGACCCAGTACTTC. It yields the protein CASSSQGAGGETQYF.